The next 21 T cell receptor beta chains were all read from a single sample in a study of shared clonotypes between healthy human individuals. Generated by immunoSEQ multiplex PCR, the TCRdb table keeps only in-frame clones and is missing some. The repertoire holds 450,000 to 700,000 clones, with roughly 95% as singletons. Selected positively for CCR7 and CD45RO-negative, naive CD8 cells excluded terminally differentiated effector memory CD45RA+ cells. The source material was naive CD8+ T cells sorted from blood. The receptors here all came from a woman aged 25-40 years in good health.

The chain joins TRBV2 to TRBJ2-1, with 9 bases that match TRBD2. J lost 7 bases, V lost 6 bases, and 7 bases had no gene match. The germline gives CDR1 SNHLY, CDR2 FYNNEI. The CDR3 sequence is 14 residues long. In nucleotides, the CDR3 is TGTGCCAGCAGCGCTAGCGGGATTGGGAATGAGCAGTTCTTC. Residues: CASSASGIGNEQFF.

This sequence joins TRBV10-3 and TRBJ2-1; 10 bases line up with TRBD1. The CDR3 spans 15 residues. The V gene end was trimmed by 5 bases and the J gene end by 3 bases; junction bases not matched to a gene: 4. CDR1 and CDR2 from the germline V gene are ENHRY and SYGVKD. The CDR3 DNA reads as TGTGCCATCAGTTCCCGGGACAGGGGCTACAATGAGCAGTTCTTC. This codes for CAISSRDRGYNEQFF.

The chain has TRBV6-1 and TRBJ2-4, with TRBD1 matching over 11 bases. The CDR3 is made up of 14 amino acids. Per the germline V gene, CDR1 is MNHNS and CDR2 is SASEGT. The trim removed 7 bases at V and 3 bases at J, leaving 2 bases unmatched. The CDR3 DNA reads as TGTGCCAGCACGGGACAGGGGGACAAAAACATTCAGTACTTC. Amino acids: CASTGQGDKNIQYF.

This clone was recorded once. The chain recombines TRBV7-9 with TRBJ2-7, with 7 positions matching TRBD1. V was clipped by 0 bases and J by 3 bases; unmatched bases: 5. This CDR3 contains 15 residues. Germline V CDR1 and CDR2: SEHNR, FQNEAQ (reference sequence). The CDR3 DNA reads TGTGCCAGCAGCTTAGCCTCGGGACAGATCTACGAGCAGTACTTC. As protein: CASSLASGQIYEQYF.

The V call is TRBV28, the J call TRBJ2-1; 7 nucleotides match TRBD1. After removal of 5 bases from V and 9 bases from J, the junction contained 10 bases not matched to a gene. Germline CDR1 MDHEN, CDR2 SYDVKM. This CDR3 region has 14 residues. The CDR3 loop reads CASSDGQVIREQFF. The CDR3, as DNA: TGTGCCAGCAGTGACGGACAGGTCATACGTGAGCAGTTCTTC.

V usage is TRBV2 and J usage is TRBJ1-4, with a possible D match to TRBD1 (6 bases). From germline, CDR1 is SNHLY and CDR2 FYNNEI. The CDR3 totals 12 residues. V shed 11 bases and J shed 8 bases, with 15 bases lying between them. DNA of the CDR3: TGTGCCGGACAGTCGGGTGGCGAAAAACTGTTTTTT. Translating it yields CAGQSGGEKLFF.

This chain connects TRBV30 to TRBJ2-7, with TRBD1 matching 9 bases. The CDR3 is 15 amino acids. From germline, CDR1 is GTSNPN and CDR2 SVGIG (reference sequence). The V segment lost 4 bases and the J segment 6 bases; nucleotides outside the gene matches: 13. CDR3 in DNA: TGTGCCTGGAACCTCAGGGACAGGGTAGAGGGCGAGCAGTACTTC. Amino acids: CAWNLRDRVEGEQYF.

This chain joins TRBV5-8 and TRBJ2-1, with D possibly matching TRBD2 (5 bases). This CDR3 region has 15 residues. V was pared by 5 bases and J by 0 bases, with 12 bases between. The germline gives CDR1 SGHTS, CDR2 YDEGEE. CDR3 bases: TGTGCCAGCAGGGAGGTAGCAAGCTCCTACAATGAGCAGTTCTTC. Encoded protein: CASREVASSYNEQFF.

V usage is TRBV13 and J usage is TRBJ2-5; 7 positions match TRBD2. The DNA end is more similar to TRBJ2-7, so the J call may be wrong. This CDR3 region has 16 residues. Per germline, CDR1 PRHDT and CDR2 FYEKMQ (reference sequence). The CDR3 reads CASSPPGGAGRYEQYF. CDR3 coding DNA: TGTGCCAGCAGCCCCCCGGGAGGAGCGGGAAGATACGAGCAGTACTTC.

The chain carries TRBV19 and TRBJ2-1, with 10 bases aligning to TRBD2. Trimming at V came to 5 bases and at J to 5 bases, leaving 9 bases not matched to a gene. The CDR3 runs 16 residues. Germline V gives CDR1 LNHDA, CDR2 SQIVND (reference sequence). CDR3 sequence reads: CASSDGLAVRHNEQFF. CDR3 DNA: TGTGCCAGTAGTGACGGACTAGCGGTCCGTCACAATGAGCAGTTCTTC.

The CDR3 DNA is TGTGCCAGCAGCCCGAGGACAGATATCGGGGAGCTGTTTTTT. Amino acid sequence: CASSPRTDIGELFF. The V gene is TRBV7-6, the J gene TRBJ2-2, with a possible D match to TRBD1 (6 bases). The germline gives CDR1 SGHVS, CDR2 FNYEAQ. The CDR3 spans 14 residues. With 5 bases removed from V and 7 bases from J, the gap between germline ends came to 14 bases.

The chain uses TRBV6-1 and TRBJ1-1; D may be TRBD1 (6 bases). The CDR3 sequence is 14 residues long. Germline V gives CDR1 MNHNS, CDR2 SASEGT. Trimming took off 3 bases at V and 0 bases at J, with 8 bases between the two ends. The CDR3 nucleotides are TGTGCCAGCAGTGAGACAGGTATGAACACTGAAGCTTTCTTT. Translated: CASSETGMNTEAFF.

This clone was recorded only once. Within the sample, other DNA sequences also encode this same CDR3. V and J are TRBV19 and TRBJ2-1, with 7 bases aligning to TRBD2. The CDR3 runs 13 residues. Germline trimming cut 7 bases from V and 3 bases from J; bases unmatched to any gene: 3. Germline values: CDR1 LNHDA, CDR2 SQIVND (reference sequence). The CDR3 protein is CASTAGVYNEQFF. The CDR3, as DNA: TGTGCCAGTACTGCGGGAGTCTACAATGAGCAGTTCTTC.

The V gene is TRBV19, the J gene TRBJ2-5, with D perhaps TRBD1 (6 bases). The CDR3 extends over 16 amino acids. Trimming took 6 bases from V and 4 from J, leaving 21 bases between them. Germline V lookup: CDR1 LNHDA, CDR2 SQIVND (reference sequence). CDR3 protein: CASSPGLDRRLETQYF. The CDR3 region has the DNA TGTGCCAGTAGCCCTGGACTGGACAGACGGTTAGAGACCCAGTACTTC.

This rearrangement joins TRBV5-1 to TRBJ2-1, with D possibly matching TRBD2 (6 bases). The V end was cut by 4 bases, the J end by 6 bases, with 23 bases between. The germline V gene has CDR1 SGHRS and CDR2 YFSETQ. The CDR3 contains 17 residues. CDR3 sequence reads: CASSPQHPGSFGNEQFF. The DNA for the CDR3 is TGCGCCAGCAGCCCTCAACACCCCGGGAGCTTCGGCAATGAGCAGTTCTTC.

The V call is TRBV11-2, the J call TRBJ2-7; D may match TRBD1 or TRBD2 (5 bases each). V dropped 2 bases and J dropped 6 bases, with 14 bases sitting between them. This CDR3 contains 14 residues. Germline-derived CDR1 and CDR2 are SGHAT and FQNNGV. CDR3 in amino acids: CASSLPFVGGEQYF. CDR3 nucleotides: TGTGCCAGCAGCTTACCGTTCGTTGGGGGCGAGCAGTACTTC.

The chain carries TRBV5-4 and TRBJ1-6, with no clear D. Per the germline V gene, CDR1 is SGHNT and CDR2 is YYREEE (reference sequence). There are 14 residues in the CDR3. V dropped 1 base and J dropped 10 bases, with 12 bases sitting between them. CDR3 residues: CASSLSRAGSPLHF. The CDR3 coding sequence is TGTGCCAGCAGCTTGTCACGGGCGGGGTCACCCCTCCACTTT.

This clone was counted a few times. This chain's CDR3 is CASSGERRNNYGYTF. The CDR3, as DNA: TGTGCCAGCAGCGGGGAGCGGCGAAATAACTATGGCTACACCTTC. The chain has TRBV9 and TRBJ1-2, with no clear D. V was trimmed by 3 bases and J by 1 base, leaving 13 bases between them. The CDR3 covers 15 residues. Germline lookup yields CDR1 SGDLS and CDR2 YYNGEE.

The chain combines TRBV13 with TRBJ1-5, with no clear D. Trimming shortened V by 0 bases and J by 6 bases, and 3 bases separated the two germline ends. Germline V gene data show CDR1 as PRHDT and CDR2 as FYEKMQ (reference sequence). This CDR3 region has 12 residues. CDR3 nucleotide sequence: TGTGCCAGCAGCTTAGGGCCTCAGCCCCAGCATTTT. It codes for CASSLGPQPQHF.

The rearrangement uses TRBV11-2 and TRBJ2-7; 8 nucleotides align to TRBD1. Germline assignment: CDR1 SGHAT and CDR2 FQNNGV. Trimming cost V 1 base and J 1 base; bases outside gene matches: 3. The CDR3 extends over 15 amino acids. The CDR3 sequence is CASSLGTGISYEQYF. CDR3 DNA sequence: TGTGCCAGCAGCTTAGGGACAGGGATATCCTACGAGCAGTACTTC.

The chain uses TRBV27 and TRBJ2-1; the D gene could be TRBD1 or TRBD2 (6 bases each). V was pared by 6 bases and J by 4 bases, with 16 bases between. Germline V lookup: CDR1 MNHEY, CDR2 SMNVEV (reference sequence). This CDR3 is built from 15 residues. The CDR3 DNA is TGTGCCAGCAGCAAAGGGGGGTCGGTATACAATGAGCAGTTCTTC. Translating gives CASSKGGSVYNEQFF.